This T cell receptor beta chain is from a study of cytomegalovirus exposure and HLA in healthy donors (dated by TCRdb to about 2017). For the study in its entirety: The roughly 670 repertoires of the first cohort and the 120 or so validation repertoires were produced on the same platform, according to a later analysis. The study aimed to test whether cataloging public T cell receptors could reveal signatures of past pathogen exposure. In addition to the first cohort of 666 subjects, a separate validation cohort of 130 or so different subjects was used. To predict cytomegalovirus infection status, the study combined high-throughput TCR immunosequencing, statistical association of individual TCRs with disease status, and machine learning.

Donors formed part of the validation cohort, which comprised 120 or so subjects and was distinct from the first cohort of under 850 subjects. The CDR3 spans 14 residues, from the cysteine through the phenylalanine. Only CDR3 DNA is held: 42 bases, read in frame from base 1. CDR1 is given as LNHDA and CDR2 as SQIVND, both from the germline V gene (reference sequence). V and J are trimmed by 6 bases and 6 bases, and the gene matches miss 6 bases of the junction. Library construction relied on the immunoSEQ multiplex PCR assay. Per the source publication's procedure: A statistical classification framework was built to diagnose cytomegalovirus status from the catalog of TCR beta chain sequences. The table comes from immuneACCESS by way of TCRdb, which keeps in-frame sequences with V and J called. Part of the clones is missing from these tables; in studies checked, under half for an unresolved V gene and the rest for unknown reasons. The V and J calls and the clone size are those of that table, but D and trimming were determined from the DNA. The sample contains about 110,000 clones, around 85% of them found a single time. The top ten constitute around 2.7% of the sample.

A remark on this clone: Its binding antigen is unknown. No base quality values were provided; no much bigger clone lies one nucleotide off.

The research as a whole found: While some public TCRs were present in many individuals, most TCR sequences turned up only very rarely across donors. Of the cluster scores, approximately 94% were above 0 in a later analysis, which found that TCRs clustered in the first cohort also tended to co-occur in the 110 or so validation repertoires. In vitro tests confirmed that a few of the cytomegalovirus-associated TCR beta chains recognize cytomegalovirus antigens. In the study, 150 to 200 TCR beta chains were listed as associated with cytomegalovirus. The classifier was reported to diagnose cytomegalovirus status with high specificity and sensitivity in both the original and validation cohorts. A later analysis lacked HLA typing for the validation cohort, so it scored co-occurrence in that cohort across all 130 or so repertoires. According to the authors, the approach could potentially be generalized to other disease states and immunological phenotypes.

Sequenced input: PBMCs. The chain was built from TRBV19 and TRBJ1-5; TRBD1 fits 9 bases in the junction. The source of this sequence is a young woman in good health and CMV-seronegative. The CDR3 loop reads CASRRTGVGQPQHF. The DNA sequence is TGTGCCAGTAGACGGACAGGGGTGGGTCAGCCCCAGCATTTT.